This T cell receptor (beta chain) was recovered during a study of T-cell reconstitution after alpha-beta-depleted transplantation in children. Overall study findings and caveats: Surviving thymic progenitors and recipient T cells were the source of high TCRbeta diversity at day 60 in some patients.

The CDR3 loop spans 18 amino acids. The germline V and J ends were trimmed by 3 bases and 5 bases, with 26 bases remaining between them. The germline CDR1 and CDR2 sequences are SGHDN and FVKESK. Unique molecular identifiers were used in preparing the TCRbeta library. TCRdb re-derived calls from the PCR reads in MiXCR, one entry per CDR3 protein. The sample includes about 280,000 distinct CDR3 sequences, around 10% of them seen just once. The table lists this clonotype with a few counts. Its cognate antigen is unknown. Material: peripheral blood, obtained 180 days after TCRalphabeta/CD19-depleted stem cell transplant. The chain uses TRBV14 and TRBJ2-7; perhaps D is TRBD1 or TRBD2 (5 bases each). The sequence derives from a male patient between 2 and 15 years old who had a stem cell transplant for chronic granulomatous disease, so the T cells may come from the graft donor. The CDR3 here is CASSHTVRPPGVGDEQYF. The CDR3 coding sequence is TGTGCCAGCAGCCACACCGTCCGTCCCCCGGGTGTGGGGGACGAGCAGTACTTC.